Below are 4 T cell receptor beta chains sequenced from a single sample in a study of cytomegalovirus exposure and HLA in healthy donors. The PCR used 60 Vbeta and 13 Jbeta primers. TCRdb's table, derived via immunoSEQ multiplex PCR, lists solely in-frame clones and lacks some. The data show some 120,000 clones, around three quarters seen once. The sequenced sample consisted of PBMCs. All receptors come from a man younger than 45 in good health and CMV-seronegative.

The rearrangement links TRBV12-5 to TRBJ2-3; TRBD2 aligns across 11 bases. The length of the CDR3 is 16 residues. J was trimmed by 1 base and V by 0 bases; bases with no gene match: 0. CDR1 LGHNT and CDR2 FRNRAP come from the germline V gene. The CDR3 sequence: CASGLVLAGGTDTQYF. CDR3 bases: TGTGCTAGTGGTTTGGTACTAGCGGGGGGCACAGATACGCAGTATTTT.

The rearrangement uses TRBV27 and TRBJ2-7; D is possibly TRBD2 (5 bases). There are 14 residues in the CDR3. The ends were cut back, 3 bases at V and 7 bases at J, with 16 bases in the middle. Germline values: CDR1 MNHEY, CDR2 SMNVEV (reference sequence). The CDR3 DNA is TGTGCCAGCAGTTTCTCCGGGCGAACGGGGGAGCAGTACTTC. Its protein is CASSFSGRTGEQYF.

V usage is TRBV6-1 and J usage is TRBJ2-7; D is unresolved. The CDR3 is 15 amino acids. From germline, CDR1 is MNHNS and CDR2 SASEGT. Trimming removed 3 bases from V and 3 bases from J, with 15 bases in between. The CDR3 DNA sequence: TGTGCCAGCAGTGATTCTAACGGGTACCACTACGAGCAGTACTTC. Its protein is CASSDSNGYHYEQYF.

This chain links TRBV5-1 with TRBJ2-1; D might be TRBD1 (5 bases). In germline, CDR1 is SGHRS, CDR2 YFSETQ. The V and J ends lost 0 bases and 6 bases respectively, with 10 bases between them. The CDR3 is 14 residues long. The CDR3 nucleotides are TGCGCCAGCAGCTTGGCAGGGCCAGTCAATGAGCAGTTCTTC. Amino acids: CASSLAGPVNEQFF.